These 7 T cell receptor beta chains share one sample of origin, sequenced in a study of T cells in Graves' hyperthyroidism and ophthalmopathy. Researchers amplified the TCR beta CDR3 regions from RNA transcripts. HTBI primers were employed in a first-round RT-PCR of the TCR CDR3. TCRdb used MiXCR to reprocess the multiplex PCR reads, holding one entry per CDR3 protein. The sample has roughly 510,000 distinct CDR3 sequences; about 20% are singletons. What was sequenced was blood. Every receptor here comes from a man aged 18 to 29 with Graves' hyperthyroidism.

In this sample, this clonotype turned up many times. The rearrangement links TRBV24-1 to TRBJ2-2; D possibly matches TRBD1 or TRBD2 (5 bases each). Germline CDR1 reads KGHDR; CDR2 reads SFDVKD. The length of the CDR3 is 18 residues. The ends were cut back, 0 bases at V and 4 bases at J, with 17 bases in the middle. As DNA, the CDR3 is TGTGCCACCAGTGATTTGCAGGGTGGTGACGGACTCACCGGGGAGCTGTTTTTT. Translated: CATSDLQGGDGLTGELFF.

With regard to this clonotype: The conserved final phenylalanine or tryptophan is absent from the CDR3, which likely points to a read error. The rearrangement links TRBV5-1 to TRBJ2-3, with D uncertain. The CDR3 loop spans 14 amino acids. CDR1 is SGHRS and CDR2 is YFSETQ in the germline V gene. The V and J ends lost 1 base and 7 bases respectively, with 13 bases between them. The CDR3 is CASSLQDSPNTQYC. The CDR3 bases are TGCGCCAGCAGCTTGCAAGACTCCCCCAATACGCAGTATTGT.

This chain uses TRBV7-2 with TRBJ1-2; no reliable D call. Trimming shortened V by 0 bases and J by 2 bases, and 16 bases separated the two germline ends. There are 17 residues in the CDR3. Germline assignment: CDR1 SGHTA and CDR2 FQGNSA. This CDR3 is CASSLAVTPRRNYGYTF. The CDR3 DNA is TGTGCCAGCAGCTTAGCCGTAACCCCGAGAAGAAACTATGGCTACACCTTC.

This clonotype was observed at least ten times. CDR3 sequence reads: CSVVTGVYEQYF. CDR3 coding DNA: TGCAGCGTTGTGACAGGGGTTTACGAGCAGTACTTC. J is TRBJ2-7 and V is TRBV29-1; 8 bases are shared with TRBD1. CDR1 and CDR2 from the germline V gene are SQVTM and ANQGSEA. V lost 4 bases and J lost 4; bases outside the gene matches: 3. This CDR3 is 12 amino acids long.

The gene calls are TRBV11-2 and TRBJ2-2; 7 bases fit TRBD2. The CDR3 runs 16 residues. Germline V gene sequence: CDR1 SGHAT, CDR2 FQNNGV. V gave up 5 bases and J gave up 1 base; unmatched junction bases: 7. CDR3 nucleotides: TGTGCCAGCAGCCAAGTAGCGGGCAGGAACACCGGGGAGCTGTTTTTT. Encoded protein: CASSQVAGRNTGELFF.

The chain uses TRBV6-2 or TRBV6-3 and TRBJ2-5; tentative D call: TRBD2 (5 bases). Germline V lookup: CDR1 MNHEY, CDR2 SVGEGT. The CDR3 loop spans 15 amino acids. V shed 5 bases and J shed 5 bases, with 18 bases lying between them. The CDR3 nucleotides are TGTGCCAGCAGTGCTCGACGGGAACTGGGGGAGACCCAGTACTTC. Translating it yields CASSARRELGETQYF.

The chain links TRBV12-3 or TRBV12-4 to TRBJ2-2, with D perhaps TRBD1 (6 bases). The V gene lost 5 bases and the J gene lost 0 bases, with 16 bases spanning the gap. The CDR3 sequence is 17 residues long. CDR3 coding DNA: TGTGCCAGCAGTCTTCCCTGGGCAGGGGCGAACACCGGGGAGCTGTTTTTT. Amino acid sequence: CASSLPWAGANTGELFF.